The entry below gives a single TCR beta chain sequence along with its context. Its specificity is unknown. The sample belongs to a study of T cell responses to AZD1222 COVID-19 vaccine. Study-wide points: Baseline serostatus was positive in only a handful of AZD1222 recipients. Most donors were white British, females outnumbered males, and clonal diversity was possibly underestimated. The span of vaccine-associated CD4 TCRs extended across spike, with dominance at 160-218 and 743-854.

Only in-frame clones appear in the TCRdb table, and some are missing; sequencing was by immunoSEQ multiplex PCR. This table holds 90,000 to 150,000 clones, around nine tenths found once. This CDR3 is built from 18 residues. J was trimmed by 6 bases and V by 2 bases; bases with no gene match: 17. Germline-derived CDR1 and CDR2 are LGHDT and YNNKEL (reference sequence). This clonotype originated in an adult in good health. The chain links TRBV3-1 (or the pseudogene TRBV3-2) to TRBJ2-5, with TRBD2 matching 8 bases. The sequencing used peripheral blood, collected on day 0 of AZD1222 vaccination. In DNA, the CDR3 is TGTGCCAGCAGCCAAACCAATTTAGCGGGATCTTTCCCGAAGACCCAGTACTTC. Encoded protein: CASSQTNLAGSFPKTQYF.